The 3 T cell receptor beta chains below were found in one sample sequenced in a study of blood T cells in healthy people across ages. Next came a second PCR, run for 7 to 11 cycles, which used a sample-barcoded 5' primer along with a J-beta primer mix. TCRdb called the 5' RACE reads again in MiXCR, with one record for every CDR3 protein. The sample consists of 650,000 to 950,000 distinct CDR3 sequences, around two fifths of them appearing once. The sequencing input was blood. The receptors shown here come from a man in his 60s in good health.

The chain recombines TRBV29-1 with TRBJ2-1; weak D call: TRBD2 (6 bases). This CDR3 is built from 11 residues. V lost 7 bases to trimming and J lost 7 bases, with 11 bases between them. Germline assignment: CDR1 SQVTM and CDR2 ANQGSEA. The CDR3 sequence is CSGGARNEQFF. CDR3 sequence (DNA): TGCAGCGGCGGGGCTAGGAATGAGCAGTTCTTC.

This clonotype has just a few counts. The chain recombines TRBV6-2 or TRBV6-3 with TRBJ2-1; D perhaps matches TRBD2 (5 bases). The CDR3 consists of 15 residues. V lost 2 bases, J lost 8 bases, and 16 bases lay in between. Germline CDR1 reads MNHEY; CDR2 reads SVGEGT. The chain's CDR3 is CASSYPLPTRHEQFF. DNA of the CDR3: TGTGCCAGCAGTTACCCTCTCCCCACTAGGCATGAGCAGTTCTTC.

A single count supports this clonotype. The rearrangement links TRBV6-1 to TRBJ1-5; 9 nucleotides agree with TRBD1. Germline V lookup: CDR1 MNHNS, CDR2 SASEGT. CDR3 length: 17 residues. J lost 4 bases, V lost 4 bases, and 11 bases had no gene match. The CDR3, as DNA: TGTGCCAGCAGTGGCACAGGGGGCGCGTCAAATAATCAGCCCCAGCATTTT. Its translation: CASSGTGGASNNQPQHF.